One and the same sample provided the 10 T cell receptor beta chains below, sequenced in a study of blood T cells in healthy people across ages. The second PCR ran roughly 6 to 11 cycles with a sample-barcoded 5' primer and J-beta primers. TCRdb recomputed calls from the 5' RACE reads with MiXCR, one row per CDR3 protein. The data hold 750,000 to 950,000 distinct CDR3 sequences, with about 53% observed a single time. What was sequenced was blood. The receptors shown here come from an elderly man in good health.

The chain joins TRBV9 to TRBJ2-6, with TRBD2 matching over 7 bases. V gave up 0 bases and J gave up 4 bases; unmatched junction bases: 10. CDR1 and CDR2 (germline): SGDLS, YYNGEE. The CDR3 sequence is 18 residues long. The CDR3 region is CASSVATGGALGANVLTF. The CDR3 nucleotides read TGTGCCAGCAGCGTAGCTACGGGGGGAGCACTCGGGGCCAACGTCCTGACTTTC.

V and J are TRBV20-1 and TRBJ1-5, with TRBD1 matching 7 bases. This CDR3 is 16 amino acids long. J was trimmed by 4 bases and V by 0 bases; bases with no gene match: 9. Germline loops: CDR1 DFQATT, CDR2 SNEGSKA (reference sequence). The CDR3 sequence: CSARDQVRGYNQPQHF. The DNA of the CDR3 is TGCAGTGCTAGAGATCAGGTCAGGGGGTATAATCAGCCCCAGCATTTT.

J is TRBJ2-3 and V is TRBV11-3; TRBD1 might be the D (5 bases). CDR3 length: 15 amino acids. Germline V CDR1 and CDR2: SGHNT, YENEEA. Trimming cost V 5 bases and J 2 bases, with 14 bases left between them. CDR3 residues: CASSPGGQNTDTQYF. CDR3 coding DNA: TGTGCCAGCAGCCCTGGTGGACAAAACACAGATACGCAGTATTTT. Full variable domain (rest looked up from reference TRBV11-3 and TRBJ2-3): EAGVVQSPRYKIIEKKQPVAFWCNPISGHNTLYWYLQNLGQGPELLIRYENEEAVDDSQLPKDRFSAERLKGVDSTLKIQPAELGDSAVYLCASSPGGQNTDTQYFGPGTRLTVL.

Of note for this clonotype: One end of the junction is discordant with germline, which a read error may explain. The genes are TRBV7-7 and TRBJ2-5; D is undetermined. Gene TRBJ2-7 matches the end of the DNA better, so the J call may be wrong. There are 14 residues in the CDR3. Germline V gives CDR1 SSHAT, CDR2 FNYEAQ (reference sequence). The CDR3 loop is CASSPGVLRDEQYF. In DNA form, the CDR3 reads TGTGCTAGCAGCCCGGGCGTCCTAAGGGACGAGCAGTACTTC.

V gene TRBV3-1 combines with J gene TRBJ2-3; TRBD2 might be the D (5 bases). Per germline, CDR1 LGHDT and CDR2 YNNKEL (reference sequence). The CDR3 has 12 amino acids. V lost 3 bases and J lost 6, with 7 bases in between. CDR3: CASSQTGDTQYF. The CDR3, as DNA: TGTGCCAGCAGCCAGACGGGGGATACGCAGTATTTT.

The chain employs TRBV2 and TRBJ1-4; D perhaps matches TRBD1 (6 bases). From germline, CDR1 is SNHLY and CDR2 FYNNEI. This CDR3 region has 13 residues. The V end was cut by 6 bases, the J end by 12 bases, with 17 bases between. CDR3 in DNA: TGTGCCAGCAGGCCCGGGACACCAGTTCAACTGTTTTTT. It codes for CASRPGTPVQLFF.

The rearrangement uses TRBV6-5 and TRBJ2-2, with no clear D. This CDR3 region has 16 residues. Trimming removed 6 bases from V and 4 bases from J, with 18 bases in between. The V gene's germline CDR1 is MNHEY and CDR2 SVGAGI. In nucleotides, the CDR3 is TGTGCCAGCAGCCGGTCAGCGATAAGTGGCACCGGGGAGCTGTTTTTT. It translates to CASSRSAISGTGELFF.

The J gene is TRBJ2-7, the V gene TRBV10-3; the D call may be TRBD1 or TRBD2 (5 bases each). This CDR3 has 14 residues. V gave up 4 bases and J gave up 4 bases, with 14 bases separating them. CDR1 is ENHRY and CDR2 is SYGVKD in the germline V gene. The CDR3 DNA sequence: TGTGCCATCAGTGTCCCAGGGACCGCTTACGAGCAGTACTTC. It codes for CAISVPGTAYEQYF.

The V and J genes are TRBV27 and TRBJ2-7; D perhaps matches TRBD1 (6 bases). Trimming removed 7 bases at V and 0 bases at J, with 13 bases between. From germline, CDR1 is MNHEY and CDR2 SMNVEV (reference sequence). This CDR3 contains 14 residues. CDR3 sequence (DNA): TGTGCCAGCATGAGGACAGCCAGCTCCTACGAGCAGTACTTC. Translated, it gives CASMRTASSYEQYF.

This clonotype has just a few counts. The chain recombines TRBV27 with TRBJ2-7; TRBD1 matches 10 bases. The CDR3 is 15 amino acids. Trimming took 6 bases from V and 1 from J; bases not matched to a gene: 6. Germline V gene lookup returns CDR1 MNHEY and CDR2 SMNVEV (reference sequence). The CDR3: CASRQTGGRSYEQYF. As DNA, the CDR3 is TGTGCCAGCAGGCAGACAGGGGGCAGATCCTACGAGCAGTACTTC.